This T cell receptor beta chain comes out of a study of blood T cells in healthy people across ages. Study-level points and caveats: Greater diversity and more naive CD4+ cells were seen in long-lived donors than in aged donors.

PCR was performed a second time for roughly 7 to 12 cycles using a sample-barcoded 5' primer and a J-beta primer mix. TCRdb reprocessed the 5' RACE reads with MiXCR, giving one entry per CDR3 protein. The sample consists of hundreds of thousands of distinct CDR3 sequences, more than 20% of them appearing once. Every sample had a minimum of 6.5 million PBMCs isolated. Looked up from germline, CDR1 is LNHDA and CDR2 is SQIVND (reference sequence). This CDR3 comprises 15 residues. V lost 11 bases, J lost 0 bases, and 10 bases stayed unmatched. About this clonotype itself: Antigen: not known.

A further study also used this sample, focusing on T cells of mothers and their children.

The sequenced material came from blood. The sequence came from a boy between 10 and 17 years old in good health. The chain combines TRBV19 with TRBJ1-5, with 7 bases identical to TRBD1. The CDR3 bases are TGTGCCTGTGAGGGGGGACAGTATAGCAATCAGCCCCAGCATTTT. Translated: CACEGGQYSNQPQHF.